This record concerns one T cell receptor (beta chain) sequence. The antigen is unknown. The CDR3 is 18 amino acids. The germline V gene has CDR1 MDHEN and CDR2 SYDVKM. After removal of 10 bases from V and 3 bases from J, the junction contained 16 bases not matched to a gene. This sample was included in a study of shared clonotypes between healthy human individuals. Study overall: CD8 memory received one plate per donor, CD8 naive two, CD4 memory three and CD4 naive three. Findings of the study overall: Larger estimated richness was generally recorded for naive subsets relative to memory subsets.

A deep-level run was used for the assay. Profiled with immunoSEQ multiplex PCR; TCRdb holds only in-frame clones, not every one. Among approximately 740,000 clones listed, 74% were seen once. The source material was memory CD4+ T cells sorted from blood. The subset denotes: CD45RA-negative fraction. The source of this sequence is a woman aged 25-40 years in good health. The chain uses TRBV28 and TRBJ2-3; 13 positions agree with TRBD2. Here the CDR3 DNA reads TGTGCCATAGCCGGGACTAGCGGGGACAGGGCCAAAACAGATACGCAGTATTTT. It encodes CAIAGTSGDRAKTDTQYF.